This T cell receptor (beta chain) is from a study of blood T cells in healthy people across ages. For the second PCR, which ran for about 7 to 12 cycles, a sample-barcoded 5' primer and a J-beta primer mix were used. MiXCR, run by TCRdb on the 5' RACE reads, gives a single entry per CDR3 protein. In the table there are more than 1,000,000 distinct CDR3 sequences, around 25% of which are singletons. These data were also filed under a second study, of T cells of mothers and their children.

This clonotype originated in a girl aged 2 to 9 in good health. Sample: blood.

The CDR3 loop is CASSSGFGDQETQYF. The CDR3 nucleotides read TGTGCCAGCAGTTCAGGGTTTGGGGACCAAGAGACCCAGTACTTC. V gene TRBV12-3 or TRBV12-4 combines with J gene TRBJ2-5, with TRBD1 as a possible D gene (5 bases). The CDR3 loop spans 15 amino acids. V was shortened by 4 bases and J by 0 bases, with 12 bases between the two germline ends.